This T cell receptor (beta chain) stems from a study of control samples from healthy donors and cancer patients. TCRdb keeps only in-frame clones here, not all; method: immunoSEQ multiplex PCR. This sample yields about 94,000 clones, of which 90% are seen a single time; more than 3.5% belongs to the top ten. The CDR3 runs to 14 residues. V lost 4 bases and J lost 5, with 13 bases in between. Germline CDR1 reads SEHNR; CDR2 reads FQNEAQ (reference sequence). The source of this sequence is a woman aged 18-29 years in good health. The chain recombines TRBV7-9 with TRBJ2-3; D possibly uses TRBD1 or TRBD2 (6 bases each). Specimen: blood. The CDR3 here is CASSWGATQDTQYF. As DNA, the CDR3 is TGTGCCAGCAGCTGGGGGGCTACCCAAGATACGCAGTATTTT. Complete variable domain (other parts from reference TRBV7-9 and TRBJ2-3): DTGVSQNPRHKITKRGQNVTFRCDPISEHNRLYWYRQTLGQGPEFLTYFQNEAQLEKSRLLSDRFSAERPKGSFSTLEIQRTEQGDSAMYLCASSWGATQDTQYFGPGTRLTVL.